A single T cell receptor beta chain is shown here with its context. Antigen unknown. MiXCR, run by TCRdb on the 5' RACE reads, gives a single entry per CDR3 protein. The sample holds about 520,000 distinct CDR3 sequences; less than 25% are singletons and the top ten take around 0.9%. With no exceptions, donors were healthy Caucasians. The record originates from a study of identical twins. Study-wide findings and caveats: For cord blood, abundant beta clonotypes had fewer insertions, unlike memory repertoires, which showed none. Within twin pairs, the out-of-frame alpha sequences they shared showed excess low generation probability.

This sample also belongs to another study, concerning T cells expressing NK-cell markers. That work states: Of the CD8+ T cells in about 6 donors, 1.0-7.0% belonged to dominant NKG2C+ clonotypes.

This TCR derives from a woman aged 18 to 35 in good health. Sequencing was done on a sample of CD4+ T cells sorted from blood.

CDR3 coding DNA: TGCGCCAGCAGCCGAGAACTAGCGGGAGGGCAGGGTGAGCAGTTCTTC. As protein: CASSRELAGGQGEQFF. The chain joins TRBV4-3 to TRBJ2-1; TRBD2 aligns across 13 bases. Trimming at V came to 4 bases and at J to 9 bases, leaving 9 bases not matched to a gene. This CDR3 is built from 16 residues. The germline gives CDR1 LGHNA, CDR2 YSLEER.